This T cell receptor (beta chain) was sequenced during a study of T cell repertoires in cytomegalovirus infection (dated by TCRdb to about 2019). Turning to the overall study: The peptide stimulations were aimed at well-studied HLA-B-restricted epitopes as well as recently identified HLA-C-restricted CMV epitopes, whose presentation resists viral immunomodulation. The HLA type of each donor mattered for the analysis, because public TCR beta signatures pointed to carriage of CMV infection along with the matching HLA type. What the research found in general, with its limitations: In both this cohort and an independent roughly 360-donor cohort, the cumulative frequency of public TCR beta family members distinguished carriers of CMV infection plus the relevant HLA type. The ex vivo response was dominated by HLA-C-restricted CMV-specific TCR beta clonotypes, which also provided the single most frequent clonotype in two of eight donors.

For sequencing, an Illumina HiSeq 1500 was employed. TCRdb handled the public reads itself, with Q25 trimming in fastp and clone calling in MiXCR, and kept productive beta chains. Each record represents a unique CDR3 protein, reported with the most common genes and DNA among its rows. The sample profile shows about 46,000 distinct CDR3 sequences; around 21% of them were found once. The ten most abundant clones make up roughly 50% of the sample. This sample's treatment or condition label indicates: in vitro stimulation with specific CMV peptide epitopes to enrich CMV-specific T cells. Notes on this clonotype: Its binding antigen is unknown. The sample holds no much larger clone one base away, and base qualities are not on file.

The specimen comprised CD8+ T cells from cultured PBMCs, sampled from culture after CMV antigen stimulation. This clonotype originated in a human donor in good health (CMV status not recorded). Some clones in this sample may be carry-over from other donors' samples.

The CDR3 in this case is CASNALASGGDEQFF. In nucleotide form, the sequence is TGTGCCAGCAACGCCCTGGCGTCAGGTGGGGATGAGCAGTTCTTC. Recombination linked TRBV5-6 to TRBJ2-1, with no D gene named confidently. The trim is 6 bases for V and 8 bases for J, with a gap of 21 bases between the germline ends. The cysteine opens and the phenylalanine closes a CDR3 of 15 amino acids. The sequence is cut down to CDR3 DNA, 45 bases in frame from base 1. CDR1 and CDR2 were assigned from the germline V gene as SGHDT and YYEEEE. Here the CDR3 is joined to the reference TRBV5-6 and TRBJ2-1 genes, and the full variable domain is: DAGVTQSPTHLIKTRGQQVTLRCSPKSGHDTVSWYQQALGQGPQFIFQYYEEEERQRGNFPDRFSGHQFPNYSSELNVNALLLGDSALYLCASNALASGGDEQFFGPGTRLTVL.